Below are 3 T cell receptor beta chains sequenced from a single sample in a study of neoadjuvant anti-PD-1 for oral cavity cancer. The protocol was immunoSEQ multiplex PCR, while the TCRdb copy is restricted to in-frame clones and leaves out a portion. The data show tens of thousands of clones, around 84% seen once. The time point denotes: after neoadjuvant nivolumab, at surgical resection. Material: PBMCs, obtained after nivolumab (anti-PD-1) treatment. Receptor source: a person aged 35-79 years with oral cavity squamous cell carcinoma.

This sequence joins TRBV19 and TRBJ2-2; TRBD2 matches 12 bases. CDR3 size: 16 residues. Germline V CDR1 and CDR2: LNHDA, SQIVND (reference sequence). V was clipped by 6 bases and J by 0 bases; unmatched bases: 2. CDR3 sequence reads: CASRWTSGANTGELFF. CDR3 in DNA: TGTGCCAGTAGATGGACTAGCGGGGCGAACACCGGGGAGCTGTTTTTT.

The V call is TRBV5-5, the J call TRBJ1-5, with D unresolved. CDR1 SGHKS and CDR2 YYEKEE come from the germline V gene (reference sequence). The ends were cut back, 0 bases at V and 4 bases at J, with 8 bases in the middle. The CDR3 contains 14 residues. The CDR3 reads CASSLAYGNQPQHF. The CDR3 nucleotides are TGTGCCAGCAGCTTGGCATACGGGAATCAGCCCCAGCATTTT.

This clone was seen a single time. The chain uses TRBV12-2 and TRBJ2-5; TRBD2 reflects the table's D call only, with no check against the DNA. TRBV12-2 is a listed pseudogene. The CDR3 length is 18 residues. The CDR3 sequence: CASRLALRRDSDQETQYF. CDR3 nucleotides: TGTGCAAGTCGCTTAGCGTTACGTCGAGATAGCGACCAAGAGACCCAGTACTTC.